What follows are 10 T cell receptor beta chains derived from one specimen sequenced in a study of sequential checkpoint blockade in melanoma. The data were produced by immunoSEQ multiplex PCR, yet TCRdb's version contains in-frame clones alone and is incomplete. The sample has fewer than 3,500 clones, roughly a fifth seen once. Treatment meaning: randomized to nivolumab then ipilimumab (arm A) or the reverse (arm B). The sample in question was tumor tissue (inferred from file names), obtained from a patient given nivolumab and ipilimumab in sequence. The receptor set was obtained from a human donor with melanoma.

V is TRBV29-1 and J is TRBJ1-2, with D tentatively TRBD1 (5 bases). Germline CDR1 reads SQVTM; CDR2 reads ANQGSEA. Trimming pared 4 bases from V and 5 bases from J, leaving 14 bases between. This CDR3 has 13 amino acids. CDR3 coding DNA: TGCAGCGTTGGTCCACGGGGCTCGTATGGCTACACCTTC. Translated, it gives CSVGPRGSYGYTF.

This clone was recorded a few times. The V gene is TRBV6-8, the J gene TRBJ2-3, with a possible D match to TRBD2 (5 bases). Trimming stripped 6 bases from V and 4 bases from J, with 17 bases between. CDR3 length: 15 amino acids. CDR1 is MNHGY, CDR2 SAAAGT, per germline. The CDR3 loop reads CASRATRLWADTQYF. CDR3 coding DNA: TGTGCCAGCAGGGCTACTAGGCTATGGGCAGATACGCAGTATTTT.

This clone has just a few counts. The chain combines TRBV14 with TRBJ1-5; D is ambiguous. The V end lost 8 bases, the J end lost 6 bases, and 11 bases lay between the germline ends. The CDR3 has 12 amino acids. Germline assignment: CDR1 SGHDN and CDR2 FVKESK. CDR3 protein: CASPPPPQPQHF. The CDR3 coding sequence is TGTGCCAGCCCTCCCCCCCCTCAGCCCCAGCATTTT.

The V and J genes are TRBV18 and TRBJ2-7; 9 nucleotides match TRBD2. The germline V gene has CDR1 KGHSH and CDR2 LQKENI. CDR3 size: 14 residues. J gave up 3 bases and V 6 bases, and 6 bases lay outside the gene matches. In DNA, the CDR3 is TGTGCCAGCTCCACTAGCGGGTCGATCTACGAGCAGTACTTC. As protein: CASSTSGSIYEQYF.

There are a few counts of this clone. The CDR3 protein is CASSYITDLTGELFF. CDR3 sequence (DNA): TGTGCCAGCAGTTACATCACAGATCTCACCGGGGAGCTGTTTTTT. V is TRBV6-8 and J is TRBJ2-2; D not resolved. This CDR3 comprises 15 residues. Trimming removed 2 bases at V and 4 bases at J, with 11 bases between. In germline, CDR1 is MNHGY, CDR2 SAAAGT.

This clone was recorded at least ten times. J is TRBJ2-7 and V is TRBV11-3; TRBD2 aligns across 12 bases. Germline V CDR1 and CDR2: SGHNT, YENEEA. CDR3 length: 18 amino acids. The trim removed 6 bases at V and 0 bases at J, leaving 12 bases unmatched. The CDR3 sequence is CASRPWASGGVSSYEQYF. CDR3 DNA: TGTGCCAGCAGGCCGTGGGCTAGCGGGGGGGTAAGCTCCTACGAGCAGTACTTC.

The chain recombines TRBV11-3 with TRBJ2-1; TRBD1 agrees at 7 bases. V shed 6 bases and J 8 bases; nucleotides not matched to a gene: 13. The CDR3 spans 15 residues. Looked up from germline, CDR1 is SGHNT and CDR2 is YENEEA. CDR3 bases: TGTGCCAGCAGGTCACCGGGACAGTCAGTGGATGAGCAGTTCTTC. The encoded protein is CASRSPGQSVDEQFF.

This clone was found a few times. The CDR3 DNA sequence: TGTGCCAGCAGTTATTTTTCTAGCGGGCACTCCTACAATGAGCAGTTCTTC. Its translation is CASSYFSSGHSYNEQFF. V and J are TRBV6-8 and TRBJ2-1, with 8 bases aligning to TRBD2. From germline, CDR1 is MNHGY and CDR2 SAAAGT. V shed 3 bases, J shed 0 bases, and the junction held 7 bases outside the gene matches. This CDR3 is 17 amino acids long.

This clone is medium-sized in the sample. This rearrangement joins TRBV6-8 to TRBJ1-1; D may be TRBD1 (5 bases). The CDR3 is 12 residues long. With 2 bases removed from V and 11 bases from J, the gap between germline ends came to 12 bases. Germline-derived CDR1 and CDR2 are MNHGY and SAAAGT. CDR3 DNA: TGTGCCAGCAGTTACGGACAATCAGAGGCTTTCTTT. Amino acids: CASSYGQSEAFF.

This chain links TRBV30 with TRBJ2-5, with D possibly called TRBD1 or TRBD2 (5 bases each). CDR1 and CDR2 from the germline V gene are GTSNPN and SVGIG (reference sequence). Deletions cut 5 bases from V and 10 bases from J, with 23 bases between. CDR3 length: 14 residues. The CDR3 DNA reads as TGTGCCTGGGCTCCGGGGACCGGGGTGTGGAGCCAGTACTTC. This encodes CAWAPGTGVWSQYF.